This paragraph reports one TCR beta chain. Antigen: not known. This sample was included in a study of somatic mutations in cytotoxic T cells in rheumatoid arthritis. Study-level information: Flow-sorting brought some V beta antibody-stained T-cell populations to nearly 100% purity, V beta1+ cells sequenced for TCRB among them.

The data were produced by immunoSEQ multiplex PCR, yet TCRdb's version contains in-frame clones alone and is incomplete. In the table there are about 8,600 clones, approximately 75% of which are singletons. Flow cytometry served to check the purity of CD4+ and CD8+ cells, which were isolated by positive magnetic bead selection. Study findings and constraints: The top CD8+ clone topped 20% of CD8+ cells in about an eighth of the roughly 65 patients.

The source is a woman aged 50 to 60 in good health. Source material: CD8+ T cells sorted from blood.

The CDR3 nucleotides read TGTGCCAGCAGTCTGTCCTCCTTGACAGGGCTGAGCATCGATACGCAGTATTTT. Its protein product is CASSLSSLTGLSIDTQYF. This chain joins TRBV28 and TRBJ2-3; the match to TRBD1 covers 7 bases. Germline CDR1 is MDHEN and CDR2 is SYDVKM. The trim removed 5 bases at V and 6 bases at J, leaving 20 bases unmatched. The CDR3 loop spans 18 amino acids.